The 20 T cell receptor beta chains below all came from one sample that was sequenced in a study of monozygotic twins with inflammatory bowel disease. Reanalyzing the 5' RACE reads, TCRdb keeps one entry per CDR3 protein, without DNA. Found here are around 230,000 distinct CDR3 sequences; the top ten clones hold approximately 1.5%. Sequencing was done on a sample of blood. The source of these receptors is a human donor with ulcerative colitis or Crohn's disease, or a healthy co-twin of an affected twin (not recorded which).

The J gene is TRBJ1-2, the V gene TRBV6-5; checking the TCRdb D call of TRBD1 is not possible without DNA. There are 15 residues in the CDR3. Germline lookup yields CDR1 MNHEY and CDR2 SVGAGI. This chain's CDR3 is CASSYLQGAFYGYTF.

This chain links TRBV2 with TRBJ1-4; TCRdb reports TRBD1, a call that lacks DNA to check it against. CDR1 and CDR2 (germline): SNHLY, FYNNEI. The CDR3 sequence is 14 residues long. The CDR3 reads CASSGQGFGEKLFF. The full variable domain, completed using reference TRBV2 and TRBJ1-4, is EPEVTQTPSHQVTQMGQEVILRCVPISNHLYFYWYRQILGQKVEFLVSFYNNEISEKSEIFDDQFSVERPDGSNFTLKIRSTKLEDSAMYFCASSGQGFGEKLFFGSGTQLSVL.

V is TRBV5-1 and J is TRBJ2-1. CDR3 size: 12 residues. Germline CDR1 reads SGHRS; CDR2 reads YFSETQ. The CDR3 loop is CASRSSYNEQFF.

The chain joins TRBV5-1 to TRBJ2-2; TCRdb indicates TRBD1, and absent DNA this call remains unverified. CDR3 length: 14 residues. Germline CDR1 reads SGHRS; CDR2 reads YFSETQ. The CDR3 reads CASSLVSNTGELFF.

V usage is TRBV5-6 and J usage is TRBJ1-2. This CDR3 spans 14 amino acids. Germline V gene sequence: CDR1 SGHDT, CDR2 YYEEEE. The CDR3 loop reads CASSFQEEDYGYTF.

J is TRBJ2-2 and V is TRBV20-1; checking the TCRdb D call of TRBD1 is not possible without DNA. CDR1 is DFQATT, CDR2 SNEGSKA, per germline (reference sequence). The CDR3 is 13 amino acids. This CDR3 is CSANPGVDGELFF.

The chain employs TRBV7-2 and TRBJ1-2; TCRdb designates TRBD1, a call that cannot be tested without DNA. Germline V gene lookup returns CDR1 SGHTA and CDR2 FQGNSA. The CDR3 has 14 amino acids. CDR3 sequence reads: CASTQRTGNYGYTF.

This sequence joins TRBV5-4 and TRBJ1-4; the D call from TCRdb, TRBD1, cannot be confirmed without DNA. CDR3 length: 16 amino acids. From germline, CDR1 is SGHNT and CDR2 YYREEE (reference sequence). The CDR3 loop reads CASSNDHGTPFEKLFF.

This chain uses TRBV7-6 with TRBJ2-1; the TRBD1 assignment by TCRdb is unverifiable without DNA. This CDR3 region has 15 residues. Per germline, CDR1 SGHVS and CDR2 FNYEAQ. CDR3 protein: CASSFLFGPGDEQFF.

The CDR3 loop reads CASSSSPPSGQYF. J is TRBJ2-3 and V is TRBV9; TCRdb gives TRBD2 as the D gene, but with no DNA this cannot be confirmed. The CDR3 length is 13 residues. Germline CDR1 SGDLS, CDR2 YYNGEE.

The chain is built from TRBV27 and TRBJ2-6. The CDR3 has 16 residues. Germline assignment: CDR1 MNHEY and CDR2 SMNVEV (reference sequence). The CDR3: CASSLNIHSGANVLTF.

V is TRBV5-1 and J is TRBJ2-3; the D gene TCRdb calls, TRBD1, cannot be checked with no DNA. This CDR3 has 14 residues. Germline V CDR1 and CDR2: SGHRS, YFSETQ. The CDR3 region is CASSLLTGVNTQYF.

This chain connects TRBV20-1 to TRBJ2-5. The CDR3 totals 14 residues. Germline assignment: CDR1 DFQATT and CDR2 SNEGSKA (reference sequence). The CDR3 sequence is CSARDFGSEETQYF.

This chain uses TRBV18 with TRBJ1-4. The CDR3 is 17 amino acids. CDR1 and CDR2 from the germline V gene are KGHSH and LQKENI. Here the CDR3 reads CASSPFRRVGTNEKLFF.

V gene TRBV5-6 combines with J gene TRBJ2-1; TCRdb's D call, TRBD2, is unchecked because there is no DNA. Germline CDR1 is SGHDT and CDR2 is YYEEEE. CDR3 length equals 14 residues. The CDR3 is CASTPGTLYNEQFF. Supplemented by reference TRBV5-6 and TRBJ2-1, the full variable domain reads DAGVTQSPTHLIKTRGQQVTLRCSPKSGHDTVSWYQQALGQGPQFIFQYYEEEERQRGNFPDRFSGHQFPNYSSELNVNALLLGDSALYLCASTPGTLYNEQFFGPGTRLTVL.

The chain links TRBV19 to TRBJ1-4. The CDR3 is 14 amino acids. From germline, CDR1 is LNHDA and CDR2 SQIVND (reference sequence). The CDR3 loop is CASSIVQDYEKLFF.

The V call is TRBV12-3 or TRBV12-4, the J call TRBJ2-7; TCRdb lists TRBD1, though no DNA is available to test this call. CDR3 length equals 16 residues. The CDR3 here is CASSKEGQASGYEQYF.

The chain employs TRBV6-5 and TRBJ2-3. Germline loops: CDR1 MNHEY, CDR2 SVGAGI. This CDR3 is 13 amino acids long. The CDR3 loop is CASARLGSDTQYF.

The chain links TRBV18 to TRBJ2-4; the D call of TRBD1 rests on TCRdb alone, since no DNA is present to check it. The CDR3 runs 15 residues. Per germline, CDR1 KGHSH and CDR2 LQKENI. The CDR3: CASSPPTGGLNIQYF. Full variable domain (outside the CDR3, taken from reference TRBV18 and TRBJ2-4): NAGVMQNPRHLVRRRGQEARLRCSPMKGHSHVYWYRQLPEEGLKFMVYLQKENIIDESGMPKERFSAEFPKEGPSILRIQQVVRGDSAAYFCASSPPTGGLNIQYFGAGTRLSVL.

This chain connects TRBV19 to TRBJ2-6. Germline V gene data show CDR1 as LNHDA and CDR2 as SQIVND (reference sequence). This CDR3 comprises 16 residues. The CDR3: CASSIASSSGANVLTF.